This TCR beta chain was sequenced during a study of blood T cell repertoires in COVID-19. Overall study context: Samples representing acute and convalescent COVID-19 were sourced from the United States, Italy and Spain. The analysed material was cDNA or gDNA that came from T cells, B-cell-depleted T cells, or PBMCs.

The CDR3 has 14 residues. Between the trimmed V and J ends, which lost 2 bases and 4 bases, there was a span of 11 bases. CDR1 is MNHEY and CDR2 is SVGAGI in the germline V gene. Profiling relied on immunoSEQ multiplex PCR, and the TCRdb table lists in-frame clones only, not all of them. The sample contains 120,000 to 150,000 clones, 70% to 90% of which appear only once. This TCR came from a human donor in a cohort sampled during active COVID-19. The chain combines TRBV6-5 with TRBJ1-2; tentatively, D is TRBD1 (6 bases). The specimen sequenced was peripheral blood. In DNA form, the CDR3 reads TGTGCCAGCAGTTACCAACAGGGAACCTATGGCTACACCTTC. It codes for CASSYQQGTYGYTF.